This TCR beta chain was profiled in a study of cytomegalovirus exposure and HLA in healthy donors. V gave up 3 bases and J gave up 6 bases, with 6 bases separating them. The CDR3 contains 12 residues. The germline V gene encodes CDR1 SGHNT and CDR2 YYREEE (reference sequence). With regard to this clone: Its antigen is unidentified.

Despite likely unrecorded immune exposures, the donors were nominally healthy at the time of sampling. Study-wide results and caveats: Earlier findings revealed that most TCR beta V segments proved productive either about 87% or about 30% of the time. Presence/absence analyses took donor sequencing depth as roughly uniform.

Primers for the PCR totalled 60 Vbeta and 13 Jbeta. Generated by immunoSEQ multiplex PCR, the TCRdb table keeps only in-frame clones and is missing some. The sample lists fewer than 250,000 clones, 79% occurring once. V gene TRBV5-4 combines with J gene TRBJ2-2; TRBD2 might be the D (5 bases). The clonotype originates from a woman younger than 30 in good health and CMV-seronegative. Sequenced sample: PBMCs. The chain's CDR3 is CASSSDSGELFF. CDR3 nucleotide sequence: TGTGCCAGCAGCTCGGACTCCGGGGAGCTGTTTTTT.